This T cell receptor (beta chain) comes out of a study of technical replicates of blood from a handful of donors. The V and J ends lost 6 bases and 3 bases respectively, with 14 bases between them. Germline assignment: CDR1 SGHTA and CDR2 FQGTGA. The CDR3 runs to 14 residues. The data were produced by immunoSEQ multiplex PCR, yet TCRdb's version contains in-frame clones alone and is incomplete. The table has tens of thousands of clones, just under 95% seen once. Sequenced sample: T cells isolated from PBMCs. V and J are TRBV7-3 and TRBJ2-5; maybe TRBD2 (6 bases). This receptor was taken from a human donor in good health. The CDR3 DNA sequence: TGTGCCAGCAGTCCGGGAGCCACAAAAGAGACCCAGTACTTC. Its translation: CASSPGATKETQYF.